This section outlines one TCR beta chain sequence together with its context. CDR1 SGHDT and CDR2 YYEEEE come from the germline V gene. The CDR3 spans 16 residues. V lost 2 bases to trimming and J lost 2 bases; unmatched junction nucleotides: 10. PCR was performed using 60 Vbeta and 13 Jbeta primers. Some clones are missing from TCRdb's copy, which holds only in-frame ones; the method was immunoSEQ multiplex PCR. The sample shows about 92,000 clones, nearly 70% of them seen only once. This specimen comes from a study of cytomegalovirus exposure and HLA in healthy donors. The rearrangement uses TRBV5-6 and TRBJ2-7, with 7 bases aligning to TRBD2. The sample taken for sequencing was PBMCs. This clonotype was sampled from a man over 45 in good health and CMV-seronegative. CDR3 sequence: CASSFFTREWAYEQYV. The CDR3 DNA follows: TGTGCCAGCAGCTTCTTCACGCGGGAGTGGGCCTACGAGCAGTACGTC.